The 5 T cell receptor beta chains given below trace back to one sample, sequenced in a study of technical replicates of blood from several donors. Here immunoSEQ multiplex PCR was the method, and the copy in TCRdb shows in-frame clones only, minus some. The data show approximately 90,000 clones, roughly 96% seen once. Sequencing was done on a sample of T cells isolated from PBMCs. The receptors were sampled from a human donor in good health.

Only a few counts were recorded for this clone. The rearrangement uses TRBV7-6 and TRBJ1-1; 10 positions agree with TRBD1. Germline CDR1 reads SGHVS; CDR2 reads FNYEAQ. The CDR3 runs 15 residues. V lost 4 bases to trimming and J lost 7 bases; unmatched junction nucleotides: 9. CDR3 residues: CASSSPGTGALEAFF. The CDR3 DNA sequence: TGTGCCAGCAGCTCCCCCGGGACAGGGGCCCTTGAAGCTTTCTTT.

CDR3 sequence: CASSESERTEAFF. CDR3 coding DNA: TGTGCCAGCAGTGAATCGGAGCGAACTGAAGCTTTCTTT. This chain uses TRBV6-1 with TRBJ1-1; D uncertain. Trimming took 2 bases from V and 5 from J, leaving 9 bases between them. Per the germline V gene, CDR1 is MNHNS and CDR2 is SASEGT. The CDR3 is 13 residues long.

V and J are TRBV6-1 and TRBJ1-4, with 7 bases lining up with TRBD1. Germline V gene lookup returns CDR1 MNHNS and CDR2 SASEGT. V lost 5 bases and J lost 4; bases outside the gene matches: 4. The CDR3 sequence is 14 residues long. The CDR3 coding sequence is TGTGCCAGCAGTACAGGGGCCGGTAATGAAAAACTGTTTTTT. Encoded protein: CASSTGAGNEKLFF.

The chain employs TRBV19 and TRBJ2-1, with D tentatively TRBD1 (6 bases). Looked up from germline, CDR1 is LNHDA and CDR2 is SQIVND (reference sequence). The V gene lost 8 bases and the J gene lost 0 bases, with 20 bases spanning the gap. The CDR3 is made up of 17 amino acids. CDR3 loop: CASVVGGPISSYNEQFF. Written as DNA, the CDR3 is TGTGCCAGTGTCGTAGGGGGACCCATTTCCTCCTACAATGAGCAGTTCTTC.

The CDR3 is CATGLADGTDTQYF. The CDR3 region has the DNA TGTGCCACGGGACTAGCGGACGGCACAGATACGCAGTATTTT. The chain uses TRBV19 and TRBJ2-3; 11 bases are shared with TRBD2. CDR1 is LNHDA and CDR2 is SQIVND in the germline V gene (reference sequence). J was trimmed by 1 base and V by 10 bases; bases with no gene match: 4. This CDR3 comprises 14 residues.